This TCR beta chain was sequenced during a study of blood T cell repertoires in COVID-19. The method was immunoSEQ multiplex PCR; TCRdb's version includes in-frame clones alone and lacks a portion of them. In the table there are fewer than 250,000 clones, 88% of which are singletons. Germline lookup yields CDR1 MDHEN and CDR2 SYDVKM. The CDR3 is 15 residues long. Trimming left V 6 bases short and J 4 bases short, with 19 bases between. Sequenced: peripheral blood. This chain joins TRBV28 and TRBJ2-7; the D is unclear. This TCR was recovered from a woman aged 60-75 years with acute or convalescent COVID-19. CDR3 sequence: CASSQVKSGRYEQYF. The DNA for the CDR3 is TGTGCCAGCAGCCAGGTAAAGAGTGGAAGGTACGAGCAGTACTTC.